The 20 T cell receptor beta chains below all came from one sample that was sequenced in a study of OX40 agonist ivuxolimab in advanced cancers. Clones were read by immunoSEQ multiplex PCR, and TCRdb kept only the in-frame ones, dropping some. Counted here are more than 60,000 clones, 65% to 90% occurring once; the ten biggest clones make up roughly 0.66%. The source was CD4+ or CD8+ T cells sorted from blood, collected in a trial of the OX40 agonist ivuxolimab. The receptor set was obtained from an adult with an advanced solid tumor such as melanoma, head and neck, liver or kidney cancer.

This chain joins TRBV6-5 and TRBJ2-6; 7 bases are a match to TRBD2. V dropped 0 bases and J dropped 12; count of bases not matched to a gene: 11. Germline V lookup: CDR1 MNHEY, CDR2 SVGAGI. The CDR3 spans 16 residues. CDR3 protein: CASSYSLTSALSVLTF. The CDR3, as DNA: TGTGCCAGCAGTTACTCGCTTACTAGCGCCCTCTCCGTCCTGACTTTC.

The chain joins TRBV25-1 to TRBJ1-2; TRBD1 might be the D (5 bases). Germline V CDR1 and CDR2: MGHDK, SYGVNS. V gave up 8 bases and J gave up 4 bases, with 17 bases separating them. This CDR3 has 14 amino acids. In DNA form, the CDR3 reads TGTGCCAGCTCGAGGGGTGCCATGGGCTATGGCTACACCTTC. Translated, it gives CASSRGAMGYGYTF.

V gene TRBV30 combines with J gene TRBJ2-5; D not resolved. Looked up from germline, CDR1 is GTSNPN and CDR2 is SVGIG (reference sequence). CDR3 size: 14 residues. V was shortened by 0 bases and J by 1 base, with 9 bases between the two germline ends. CDR3 nucleotide sequence: TGTGCCTGGAGTGTAATCGGTGTCCAAGAGACCCAGTACTTC. As protein: CAWSVIGVQETQYF.

The chain joins TRBV5-4 to TRBJ2-5; no definite D call. Trimming stripped 4 bases from V and 6 bases from J, with 16 bases between. This CDR3 has 14 residues. Germline lookup yields CDR1 SGHNT and CDR2 YYREEE (reference sequence). CDR3 bases: TGTGCCAGCAGCCCCGGGTTAGTTGGGAAGACCCAGTACTTC. Amino acids: CASSPGLVGKTQYF.

The chain joins TRBV7-2 to TRBJ2-3; TRBD2 matches 10 bases. This CDR3 is built from 15 residues. V was pared by 2 bases and J by 5 bases, with 4 bases of the junction left unmatched. Germline lookup yields CDR1 SGHTA and CDR2 FQGNSA. In DNA form, the CDR3 reads TGTGCCAGCAGCTTAACTAGCGGGAAAAGAGATACGCAGTATTTT. It is translated as CASSLTSGKRDTQYF.

The chain has TRBV14 and TRBJ1-2; a weak D match, TRBD1 (5 bases). V was cut by 1 base and J by 5 bases, with 8 bases left in between. CDR3 length equals 13 residues. Per the germline V gene, CDR1 is SGHDN and CDR2 is FVKESK. CDR3 residues: CASSQGGGYGYTF. The CDR3 DNA reads as TGTGCCAGCAGCCAAGGGGGGGGTTATGGCTACACCTTC.

The genes are TRBV19 and TRBJ1-5; the D is unclear. V lost 1 base and J lost 0, with 10 bases in between. Germline assignment: CDR1 LNHDA and CDR2 SQIVND (reference sequence). CDR3 length equals 16 residues. DNA for the CDR3: TGTGCCAGTAGTATAGGCCCGGCGAATAGCAATCAGCCCCAGCATTTT. It translates to CASSIGPANSNQPQHF.

The chain couples TRBV6-5 to TRBJ1-2; maybe TRBD1 (5 bases). Germline V gene data show CDR1 as MNHEY and CDR2 as SVGAGI. This CDR3 comprises 15 residues. Trimming took 2 bases from V and 2 from J, leaving 12 bases between them. The CDR3 nucleotides are TGTGCCAGCAGTTACCACGCAGGGCAGAACTATGGCTACACCTTC. Its protein product is CASSYHAGQNYGYTF.

The chain recombines TRBV5-1 with TRBJ2-3; a possible D gene is TRBD1 (6 bases). The germline V and J ends were trimmed by 0 bases and 1 base, with 12 bases remaining between them. The CDR3 runs to 16 residues. Germline V lookup: CDR1 SGHRS, CDR2 YFSETQ. CDR3 DNA: TGCGCCAGCAGCTTGGGGACAGTAAGCGGCACAGATACGCAGTATTTT. It specifies CASSLGTVSGTDTQYF.

This clone was seen a few times. The V call is TRBV6-4, the J call TRBJ2-3; D is uncertain. The V end was cut by 7 bases, the J end by 7 bases, with 9 bases between. The CDR3 is 11 amino acids. Germline CDR1 and CDR2: MRHNA and SNTAGT. Written as DNA, the CDR3 is TGTGCCAGCACCGGCCGTAATACGCAGTATTTT. Translating gives CASTGRNTQYF.

The rearrangement joins TRBV5-1 to TRBJ1-3; 8 bases agree with TRBD1. Losses at the gene ends were 4 bases for V and 9 bases for J; bases not matched to a gene: 15. The length of the CDR3 is 16 residues. CDR1 and CDR2 (germline): SGHRS, YFSETQ. The CDR3 sequence: CASSAGQGRSVGTIYF. For the CDR3, the DNA is TGCGCCAGCAGCGCCGGACAGGGACGGTCAGTTGGCACCATATATTTT.

The rearrangement uses TRBV19 and TRBJ2-4, with D maybe TRBD1 (5 bases). Germline V CDR1 and CDR2: LNHDA, SQIVND (reference sequence). Trimming cost V 3 bases and J 8 bases, with 5 bases left between them. The length of the CDR3 is 11 residues. Here the CDR3 reads CASSIRDIQYF. As DNA, the CDR3 is TGTGCCAGTAGTATCAGGGACATTCAGTACTTC.

The CDR3 nucleotides are TGTGCCACCGATTCTGGAGGACAGCCCCAGCATTTT. Its translation: CATDSGGQPQHF. The V and J genes are TRBV19 and TRBJ1-5; D is undetermined. Looked up from germline, CDR1 is LNHDA and CDR2 is SQIVND (reference sequence). Trimming removed 10 bases from V and 7 bases from J, with 14 bases in between. The CDR3 length is 12 residues.

The V call is TRBV5-1, the J call TRBJ2-7; no firm D call. Germline CDR1 and CDR2: SGHRS and YFSETQ. With 1 base removed from V and 5 bases from J, the gap between germline ends came to 19 bases. This CDR3 comprises 16 residues. The CDR3 DNA follows: TGCGCCAGCAGCTTGACCGGGTCCGGGTTCCCCGACGAGCAGTACTTC. The encoded protein is CASSLTGSGFPDEQYF.

This sequence joins TRBV7-6 and TRBJ1-1; unclear D gene. The germline V gene encodes CDR1 SGHVS and CDR2 FNYEAQ. This CDR3 contains 15 residues. V lost 1 base and J lost 0, with 9 bases in between. Here the CDR3 DNA reads TGTGCCAGCAGCTTAGTCGGGGATATGAACACTGAAGCTTTCTTT. The encoded protein is CASSLVGDMNTEAFF.

The chain joins TRBV30 to TRBJ1-1; possible D gene TRBD1, 5 bases. Trimming removed 2 bases from V and 7 bases from J, with 14 bases in between. The CDR3 has 13 residues. CDR1 GTSNPN and CDR2 SVGIG come from the germline V gene (reference sequence). CDR3 sequence reads: CAWSPSPQGEAFF. CDR3 nucleotide sequence: TGTGCCTGGAGTCCTTCCCCCCAGGGTGAAGCTTTCTTT.

Details on this clone: The germline gene is not matched at one end of the junction; a read error may be the cause. The chain is built from TRBV6-5 and TRBJ1-1; 7 bases match TRBD1. The CDR3 spans 14 residues. Germline V gene sequence: CDR1 MNHEY, CDR2 SVGAGI. CDR3 nucleotides: TGTGCCAGCAGCTGGGGACAGTCTAAACCTGACGCTTTCTTT. Its translation: CASSWGQSKPDAFF.

The rearrangement links TRBV7-9 to TRBJ2-2; 15 nucleotides line up with TRBD2. The trim removed 6 bases at V and 6 bases at J, leaving 2 bases unmatched. The germline V gene has CDR1 SEHNR and CDR2 FQNEAQ (reference sequence). The length of the CDR3 is 15 residues. Written as DNA, the CDR3 is TGTGCCAGCAGTGGACTAGCGGGGGGGCCCGGGGAGCTGTTTTTT. Residues: CASSGLAGGPGELFF.

This chain joins TRBV7-3 and TRBJ2-5; a possible D gene is TRBD2 (7 bases). This CDR3 comprises 13 residues. Germline V lookup: CDR1 SGHTA, CDR2 FQGTGA. The V end lost 5 bases, the J end lost 5 bases, and 12 bases lay between the germline ends. CDR3 DNA sequence: TGTGCCAGCAGCCCGGGGGGCCGGGAGACCCAGTACTTC. Translation: CASSPGGRETQYF. Looking up the rest from reference TRBV7-3 and TRBJ2-5 gives the full variable domain: GAGVSQTPSNKVTEKGKYVELRCDPISGHTALYWYRQSLGQGPEFLIYFQGTGAADDSGLPNDRFFAVRPEGSVSTLKIQRTERGDSAVYLCASSPGGRETQYFGPGTRLLVL.

The rearrangement joins TRBV6-6 to TRBJ1-6, with 9 bases matching TRBD1. The germline V gene has CDR1 MNHNY and CDR2 SVGAGI (reference sequence). J gave up 9 bases and V 6 bases, and 9 bases lay outside the gene matches. This CDR3 is built from 15 residues. The CDR3 nucleotides read TGTGCCAGCAGAAACCCCGGACAGGGGTTTTCACCCCTCCACTTT. Its translation is CASRNPGQGFSPLHF.